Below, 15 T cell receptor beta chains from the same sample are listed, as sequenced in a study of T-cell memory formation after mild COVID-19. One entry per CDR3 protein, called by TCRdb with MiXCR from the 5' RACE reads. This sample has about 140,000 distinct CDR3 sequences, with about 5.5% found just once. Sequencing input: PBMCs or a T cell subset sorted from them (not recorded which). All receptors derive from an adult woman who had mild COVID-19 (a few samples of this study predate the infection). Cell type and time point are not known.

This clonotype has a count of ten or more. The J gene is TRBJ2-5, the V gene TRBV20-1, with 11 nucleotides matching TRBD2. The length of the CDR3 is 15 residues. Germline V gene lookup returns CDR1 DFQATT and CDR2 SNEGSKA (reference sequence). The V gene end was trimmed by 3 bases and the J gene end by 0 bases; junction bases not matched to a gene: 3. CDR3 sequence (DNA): TGCAGTGCTAGCCGACTAGCGGGGTACCAAGAGACCCAGTACTTC. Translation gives CSASRLAGYQETQYF.

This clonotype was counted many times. The CDR3 coding sequence is TGTGCCAGCAGCTTAGCCGGTTGGGGCTACACCTTC. As protein: CASSLAGWGYTF. The chain has TRBV7-9 and TRBJ1-2; D call uncertain. Germline CDR1 reads SEHNR; CDR2 reads FQNEAQ (reference sequence). Trimming pared 0 bases from V and 8 bases from J, leaving 7 bases between. This CDR3 has 12 amino acids.

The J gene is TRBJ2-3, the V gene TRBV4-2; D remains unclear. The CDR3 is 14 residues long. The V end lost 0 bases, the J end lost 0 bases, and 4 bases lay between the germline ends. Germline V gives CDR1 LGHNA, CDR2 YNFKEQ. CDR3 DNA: TGTGCCAGCAGCCAAGATGCTAGCACAGATACGCAGTATTTT. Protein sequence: CASSQDASTDTQYF.

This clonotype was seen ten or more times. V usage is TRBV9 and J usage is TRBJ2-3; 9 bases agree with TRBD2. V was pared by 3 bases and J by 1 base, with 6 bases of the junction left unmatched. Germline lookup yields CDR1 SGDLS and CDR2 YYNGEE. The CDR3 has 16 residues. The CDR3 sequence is CASSAFRLAGTDTQYF. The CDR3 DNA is TGTGCCAGCAGCGCGTTTAGACTAGCGGGCACAGATACGCAGTATTTT. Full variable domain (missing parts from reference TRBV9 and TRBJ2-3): DSGVTQTPKHLITATGQRVTLRCSPRSGDLSVYWYQQSLDQGLQFLIQYYNGEERAKGNILERFSAQQFPDLHSELNLSSLELGDSALYFCASSAFRLAGTDTQYFGPGTRLTVL.

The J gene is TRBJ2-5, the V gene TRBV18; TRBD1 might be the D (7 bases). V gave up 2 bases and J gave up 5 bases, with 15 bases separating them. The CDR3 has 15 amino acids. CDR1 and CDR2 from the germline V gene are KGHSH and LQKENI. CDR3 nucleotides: TGTGCCAGCTCACCAGACAGGGACTGGGGGGAGACCCAGTACTTC. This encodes CASSPDRDWGETQYF.

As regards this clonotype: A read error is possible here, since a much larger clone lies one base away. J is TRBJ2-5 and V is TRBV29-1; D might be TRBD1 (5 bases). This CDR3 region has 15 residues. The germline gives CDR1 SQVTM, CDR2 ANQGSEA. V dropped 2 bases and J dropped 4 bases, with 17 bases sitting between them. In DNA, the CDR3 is TGCAGCGTTGAAAAACAAGGGGATAGGGGAGAGACCCAGTACTTC. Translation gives CSVEKQGDRGETQYF. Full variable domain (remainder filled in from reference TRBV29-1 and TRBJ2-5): SAVISQKPSRDICQRGTSLTIQCQVDSQVTMMFWYRQQPGQSLTLIATANQGSEATYESGFVIDKFPISRPNLTFSTLTVSNMSPEDSSIYLCSVEKQGDRGETQYFGPGTRLLVL.

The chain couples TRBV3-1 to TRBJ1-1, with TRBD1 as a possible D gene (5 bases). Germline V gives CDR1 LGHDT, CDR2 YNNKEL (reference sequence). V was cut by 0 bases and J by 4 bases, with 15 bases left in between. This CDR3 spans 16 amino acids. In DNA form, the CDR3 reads TGTGCCAGCAGCCAAGATTGGGGGGAAGTGAGCACTGAAGCTTTCTTT. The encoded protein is CASSQDWGEVSTEAFF.

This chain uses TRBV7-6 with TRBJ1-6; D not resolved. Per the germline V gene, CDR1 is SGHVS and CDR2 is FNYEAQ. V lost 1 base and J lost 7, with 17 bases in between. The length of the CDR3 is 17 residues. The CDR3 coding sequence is TGTGCCAGCAGCTTAGTGGAGGGAGTGCTTGAGAATTCACCCCTCCACTTT. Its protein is CASSLVEGVLENSPLHF.

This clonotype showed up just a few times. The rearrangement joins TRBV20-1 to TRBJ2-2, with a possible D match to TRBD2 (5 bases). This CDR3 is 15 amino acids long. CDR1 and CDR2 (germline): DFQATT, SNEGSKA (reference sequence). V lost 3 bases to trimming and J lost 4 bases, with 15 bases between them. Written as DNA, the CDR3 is TGCAGTGCTAGGAGGTCCTTAGCGAGCACCGGGGAGCTGTTTTTT. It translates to CSARRSLASTGELFF.

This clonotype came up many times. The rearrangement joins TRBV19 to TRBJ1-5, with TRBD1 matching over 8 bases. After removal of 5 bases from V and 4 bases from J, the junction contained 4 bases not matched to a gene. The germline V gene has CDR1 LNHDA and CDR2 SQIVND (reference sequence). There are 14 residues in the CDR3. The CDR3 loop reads CASSPGGKNQPQHF. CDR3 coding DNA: TGTGCCAGTAGTCCAGGGGGCAAAAATCAGCCCCAGCATTTT.

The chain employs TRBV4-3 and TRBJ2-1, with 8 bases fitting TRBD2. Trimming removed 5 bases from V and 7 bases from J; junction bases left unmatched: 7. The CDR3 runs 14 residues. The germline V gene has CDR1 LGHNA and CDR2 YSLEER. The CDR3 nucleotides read TGCGCCAGCAGCTTTTCCGGGACTAGGAATGAGCAGTTCTTC. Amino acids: CASSFSGTRNEQFF.

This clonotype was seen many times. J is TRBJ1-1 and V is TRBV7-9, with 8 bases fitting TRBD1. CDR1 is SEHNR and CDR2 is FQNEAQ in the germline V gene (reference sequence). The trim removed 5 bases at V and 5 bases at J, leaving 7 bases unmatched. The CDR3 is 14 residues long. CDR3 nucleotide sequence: TGTGCCAGCAGCATTACAGGGGGATGGACTGAAGCTTTCTTT. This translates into CASSITGGWTEAFF. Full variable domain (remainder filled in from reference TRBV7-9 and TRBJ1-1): DTGVSQNPRHKITKRGQNVTFRCDPISEHNRLYWYRQTLGQGPEFLTYFQNEAQLEKSRLLSDRFSAERPKGSFSTLEIQRTEQGDSAMYLCASSITGGWTEAFFGQGTRLTVV.

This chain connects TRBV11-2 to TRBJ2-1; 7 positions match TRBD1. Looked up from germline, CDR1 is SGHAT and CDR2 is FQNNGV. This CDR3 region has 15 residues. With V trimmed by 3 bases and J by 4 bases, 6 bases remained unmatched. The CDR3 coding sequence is TGTGCCAGCAGCTTCCCCGGGACAGAATACAATGAGCAGTTCTTC. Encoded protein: CASSFPGTEYNEQFF.

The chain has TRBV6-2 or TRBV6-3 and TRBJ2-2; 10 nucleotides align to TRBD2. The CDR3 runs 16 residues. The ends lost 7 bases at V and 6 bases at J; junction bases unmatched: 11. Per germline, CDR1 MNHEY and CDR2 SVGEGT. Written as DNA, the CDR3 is TGTGCCAGCATGGGTGCTGAACTAGCGGGATCCGGGGAGCTGTTTTTT. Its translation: CASMGAELAGSGELFF.

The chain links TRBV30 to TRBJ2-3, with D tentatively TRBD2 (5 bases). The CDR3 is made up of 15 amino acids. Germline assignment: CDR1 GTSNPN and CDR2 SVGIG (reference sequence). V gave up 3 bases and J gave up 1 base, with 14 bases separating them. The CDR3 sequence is CAWSGNGLGTDTQYF. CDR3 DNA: TGTGCCTGGAGCGGGAACGGGCTCGGCACAGATACGCAGTATTTT.